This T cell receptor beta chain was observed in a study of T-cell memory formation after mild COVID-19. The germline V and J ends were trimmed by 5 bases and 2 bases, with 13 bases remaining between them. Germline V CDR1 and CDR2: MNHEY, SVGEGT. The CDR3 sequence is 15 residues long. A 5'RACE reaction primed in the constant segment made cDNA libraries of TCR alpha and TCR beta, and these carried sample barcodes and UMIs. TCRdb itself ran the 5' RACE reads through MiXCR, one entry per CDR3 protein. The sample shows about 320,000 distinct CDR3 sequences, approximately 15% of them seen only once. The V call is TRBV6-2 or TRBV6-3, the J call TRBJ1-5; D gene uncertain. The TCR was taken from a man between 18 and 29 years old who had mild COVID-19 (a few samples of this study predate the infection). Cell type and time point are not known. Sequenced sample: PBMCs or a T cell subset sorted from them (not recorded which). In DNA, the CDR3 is TGTGCCAGCAGTAATCCAACAGCAGGCAATCAGCCCCAGCATTTT. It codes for CASSNPTAGNQPQHF.